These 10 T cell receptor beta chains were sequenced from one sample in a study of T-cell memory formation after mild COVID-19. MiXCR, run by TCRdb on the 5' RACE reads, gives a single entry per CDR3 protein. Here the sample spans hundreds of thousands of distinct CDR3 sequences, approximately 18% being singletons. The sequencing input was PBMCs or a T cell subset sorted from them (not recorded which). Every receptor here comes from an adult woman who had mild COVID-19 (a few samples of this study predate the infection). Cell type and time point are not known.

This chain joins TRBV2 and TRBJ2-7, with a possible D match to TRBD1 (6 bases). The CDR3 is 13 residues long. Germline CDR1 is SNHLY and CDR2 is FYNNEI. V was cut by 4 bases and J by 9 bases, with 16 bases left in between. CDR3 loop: CASSAQGQSGQYF. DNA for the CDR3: TGTGCCAGCAGTGCCCAGGGGCAGTCCGGGCAGTACTTC. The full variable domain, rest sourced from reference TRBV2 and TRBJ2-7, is EPEVTQTPSHQVTQMGQEVILRCVPISNHLYFYWYRQILGQKVEFLVSFYNNEISEKSEIFDDQFSVERPDGSNFTLKIRSTKLEDSAMYFCASSAQGQSGQYFGPGTRLTVT.

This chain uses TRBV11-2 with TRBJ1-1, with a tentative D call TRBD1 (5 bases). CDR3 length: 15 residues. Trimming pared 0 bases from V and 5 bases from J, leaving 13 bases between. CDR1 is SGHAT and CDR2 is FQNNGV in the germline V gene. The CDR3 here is CASSLDLGLRTEAFF. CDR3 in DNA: TGTGCCAGCAGCTTAGATTTGGGGCTCCGGACTGAAGCTTTCTTT.

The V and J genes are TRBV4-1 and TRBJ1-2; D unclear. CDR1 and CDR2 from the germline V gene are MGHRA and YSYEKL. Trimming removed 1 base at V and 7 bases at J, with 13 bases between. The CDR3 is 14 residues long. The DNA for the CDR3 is TGCGCCAGCAGCCAAGTGGTACGGGTGGGTGGCTACACCTTC. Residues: CASSQVVRVGGYTF.

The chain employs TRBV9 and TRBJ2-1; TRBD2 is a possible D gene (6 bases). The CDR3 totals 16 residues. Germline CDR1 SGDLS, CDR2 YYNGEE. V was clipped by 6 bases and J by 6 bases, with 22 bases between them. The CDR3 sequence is CASTQADSTSSNEQFF. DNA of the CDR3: TGTGCCAGCACCCAAGCTGACAGTACTAGCAGCAATGAGCAGTTCTTC. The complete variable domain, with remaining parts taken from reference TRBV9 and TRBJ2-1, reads DSGVTQTPKHLITATGQRVTLRCSPRSGDLSVYWYQQSLDQGLQFLIQYYNGEERAKGNILERFSAQQFPDLHSELNLSSLELGDSALYFCASTQADSTSSNEQFFGPGTRLTVL.

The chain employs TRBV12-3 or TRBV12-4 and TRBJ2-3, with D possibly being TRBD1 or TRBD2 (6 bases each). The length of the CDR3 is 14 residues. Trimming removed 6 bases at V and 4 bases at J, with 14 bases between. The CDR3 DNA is TGTGCCAGCAGCCCACACGGGGGCTCAGATACGCAGTATTTT. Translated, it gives CASSPHGGSDTQYF.

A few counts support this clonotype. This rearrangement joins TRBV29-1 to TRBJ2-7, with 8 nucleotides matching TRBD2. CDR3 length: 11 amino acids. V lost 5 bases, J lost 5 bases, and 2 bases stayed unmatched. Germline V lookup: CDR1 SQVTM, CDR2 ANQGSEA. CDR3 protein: CSVRGGNEQYF. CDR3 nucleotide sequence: TGCAGCGTTCGGGGGGGCAACGAGCAGTACTTC.

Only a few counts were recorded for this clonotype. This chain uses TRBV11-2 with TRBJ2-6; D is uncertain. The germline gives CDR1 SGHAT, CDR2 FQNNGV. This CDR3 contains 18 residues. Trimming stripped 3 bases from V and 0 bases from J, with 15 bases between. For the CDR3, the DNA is TGTGCCAGCAGCTTGCTTATCAGTTGGGACTCTGGGGCCAACGTCCTGACTTTC. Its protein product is CASSLLISWDSGANVLTF. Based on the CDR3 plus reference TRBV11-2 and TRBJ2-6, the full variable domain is EAGVAQSPRYKIIEKRQSVAFWCNPISGHATLYWYQQILGQGPKLLIQFQNNGVVDDSQLPKDRFSAERLKGVDSTLKIQPAKLEDSAVYLCASSLLISWDSGANVLTFGAGSRLTVL.

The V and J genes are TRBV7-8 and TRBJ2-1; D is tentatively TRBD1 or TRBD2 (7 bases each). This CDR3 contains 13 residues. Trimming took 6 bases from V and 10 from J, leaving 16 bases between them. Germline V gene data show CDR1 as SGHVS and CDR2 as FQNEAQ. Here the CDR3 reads CASRPGGASEQFF. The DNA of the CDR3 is TGTGCCAGCAGGCCAGGGGGGGCAAGCGAGCAGTTCTTC.

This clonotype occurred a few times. The CDR3 loop reads CASSRKTGNYNEQFF. The DNA for the CDR3 is TGTGCCAGCAGCCGAAAGACAGGGAACTACAATGAGCAGTTCTTC. V and J are TRBV3-1 and TRBJ2-1; TRBD1 aligns across 7 bases. Germline V CDR1 and CDR2: LGHDT, YNNKEL (reference sequence). V lost 4 bases, J lost 3 bases, and 6 bases stayed unmatched. The CDR3 has 15 residues.

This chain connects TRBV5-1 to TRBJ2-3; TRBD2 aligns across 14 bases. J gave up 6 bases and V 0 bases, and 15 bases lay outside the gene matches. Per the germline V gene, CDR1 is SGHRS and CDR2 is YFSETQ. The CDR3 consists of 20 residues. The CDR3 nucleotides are TGCGCCAGCAGCTTGGCCCCGAGACTAGCGGGGGGGCGTCCCCAGGATACGCAGTATTTT. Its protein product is CASSLAPRLAGGRPQDTQYF.